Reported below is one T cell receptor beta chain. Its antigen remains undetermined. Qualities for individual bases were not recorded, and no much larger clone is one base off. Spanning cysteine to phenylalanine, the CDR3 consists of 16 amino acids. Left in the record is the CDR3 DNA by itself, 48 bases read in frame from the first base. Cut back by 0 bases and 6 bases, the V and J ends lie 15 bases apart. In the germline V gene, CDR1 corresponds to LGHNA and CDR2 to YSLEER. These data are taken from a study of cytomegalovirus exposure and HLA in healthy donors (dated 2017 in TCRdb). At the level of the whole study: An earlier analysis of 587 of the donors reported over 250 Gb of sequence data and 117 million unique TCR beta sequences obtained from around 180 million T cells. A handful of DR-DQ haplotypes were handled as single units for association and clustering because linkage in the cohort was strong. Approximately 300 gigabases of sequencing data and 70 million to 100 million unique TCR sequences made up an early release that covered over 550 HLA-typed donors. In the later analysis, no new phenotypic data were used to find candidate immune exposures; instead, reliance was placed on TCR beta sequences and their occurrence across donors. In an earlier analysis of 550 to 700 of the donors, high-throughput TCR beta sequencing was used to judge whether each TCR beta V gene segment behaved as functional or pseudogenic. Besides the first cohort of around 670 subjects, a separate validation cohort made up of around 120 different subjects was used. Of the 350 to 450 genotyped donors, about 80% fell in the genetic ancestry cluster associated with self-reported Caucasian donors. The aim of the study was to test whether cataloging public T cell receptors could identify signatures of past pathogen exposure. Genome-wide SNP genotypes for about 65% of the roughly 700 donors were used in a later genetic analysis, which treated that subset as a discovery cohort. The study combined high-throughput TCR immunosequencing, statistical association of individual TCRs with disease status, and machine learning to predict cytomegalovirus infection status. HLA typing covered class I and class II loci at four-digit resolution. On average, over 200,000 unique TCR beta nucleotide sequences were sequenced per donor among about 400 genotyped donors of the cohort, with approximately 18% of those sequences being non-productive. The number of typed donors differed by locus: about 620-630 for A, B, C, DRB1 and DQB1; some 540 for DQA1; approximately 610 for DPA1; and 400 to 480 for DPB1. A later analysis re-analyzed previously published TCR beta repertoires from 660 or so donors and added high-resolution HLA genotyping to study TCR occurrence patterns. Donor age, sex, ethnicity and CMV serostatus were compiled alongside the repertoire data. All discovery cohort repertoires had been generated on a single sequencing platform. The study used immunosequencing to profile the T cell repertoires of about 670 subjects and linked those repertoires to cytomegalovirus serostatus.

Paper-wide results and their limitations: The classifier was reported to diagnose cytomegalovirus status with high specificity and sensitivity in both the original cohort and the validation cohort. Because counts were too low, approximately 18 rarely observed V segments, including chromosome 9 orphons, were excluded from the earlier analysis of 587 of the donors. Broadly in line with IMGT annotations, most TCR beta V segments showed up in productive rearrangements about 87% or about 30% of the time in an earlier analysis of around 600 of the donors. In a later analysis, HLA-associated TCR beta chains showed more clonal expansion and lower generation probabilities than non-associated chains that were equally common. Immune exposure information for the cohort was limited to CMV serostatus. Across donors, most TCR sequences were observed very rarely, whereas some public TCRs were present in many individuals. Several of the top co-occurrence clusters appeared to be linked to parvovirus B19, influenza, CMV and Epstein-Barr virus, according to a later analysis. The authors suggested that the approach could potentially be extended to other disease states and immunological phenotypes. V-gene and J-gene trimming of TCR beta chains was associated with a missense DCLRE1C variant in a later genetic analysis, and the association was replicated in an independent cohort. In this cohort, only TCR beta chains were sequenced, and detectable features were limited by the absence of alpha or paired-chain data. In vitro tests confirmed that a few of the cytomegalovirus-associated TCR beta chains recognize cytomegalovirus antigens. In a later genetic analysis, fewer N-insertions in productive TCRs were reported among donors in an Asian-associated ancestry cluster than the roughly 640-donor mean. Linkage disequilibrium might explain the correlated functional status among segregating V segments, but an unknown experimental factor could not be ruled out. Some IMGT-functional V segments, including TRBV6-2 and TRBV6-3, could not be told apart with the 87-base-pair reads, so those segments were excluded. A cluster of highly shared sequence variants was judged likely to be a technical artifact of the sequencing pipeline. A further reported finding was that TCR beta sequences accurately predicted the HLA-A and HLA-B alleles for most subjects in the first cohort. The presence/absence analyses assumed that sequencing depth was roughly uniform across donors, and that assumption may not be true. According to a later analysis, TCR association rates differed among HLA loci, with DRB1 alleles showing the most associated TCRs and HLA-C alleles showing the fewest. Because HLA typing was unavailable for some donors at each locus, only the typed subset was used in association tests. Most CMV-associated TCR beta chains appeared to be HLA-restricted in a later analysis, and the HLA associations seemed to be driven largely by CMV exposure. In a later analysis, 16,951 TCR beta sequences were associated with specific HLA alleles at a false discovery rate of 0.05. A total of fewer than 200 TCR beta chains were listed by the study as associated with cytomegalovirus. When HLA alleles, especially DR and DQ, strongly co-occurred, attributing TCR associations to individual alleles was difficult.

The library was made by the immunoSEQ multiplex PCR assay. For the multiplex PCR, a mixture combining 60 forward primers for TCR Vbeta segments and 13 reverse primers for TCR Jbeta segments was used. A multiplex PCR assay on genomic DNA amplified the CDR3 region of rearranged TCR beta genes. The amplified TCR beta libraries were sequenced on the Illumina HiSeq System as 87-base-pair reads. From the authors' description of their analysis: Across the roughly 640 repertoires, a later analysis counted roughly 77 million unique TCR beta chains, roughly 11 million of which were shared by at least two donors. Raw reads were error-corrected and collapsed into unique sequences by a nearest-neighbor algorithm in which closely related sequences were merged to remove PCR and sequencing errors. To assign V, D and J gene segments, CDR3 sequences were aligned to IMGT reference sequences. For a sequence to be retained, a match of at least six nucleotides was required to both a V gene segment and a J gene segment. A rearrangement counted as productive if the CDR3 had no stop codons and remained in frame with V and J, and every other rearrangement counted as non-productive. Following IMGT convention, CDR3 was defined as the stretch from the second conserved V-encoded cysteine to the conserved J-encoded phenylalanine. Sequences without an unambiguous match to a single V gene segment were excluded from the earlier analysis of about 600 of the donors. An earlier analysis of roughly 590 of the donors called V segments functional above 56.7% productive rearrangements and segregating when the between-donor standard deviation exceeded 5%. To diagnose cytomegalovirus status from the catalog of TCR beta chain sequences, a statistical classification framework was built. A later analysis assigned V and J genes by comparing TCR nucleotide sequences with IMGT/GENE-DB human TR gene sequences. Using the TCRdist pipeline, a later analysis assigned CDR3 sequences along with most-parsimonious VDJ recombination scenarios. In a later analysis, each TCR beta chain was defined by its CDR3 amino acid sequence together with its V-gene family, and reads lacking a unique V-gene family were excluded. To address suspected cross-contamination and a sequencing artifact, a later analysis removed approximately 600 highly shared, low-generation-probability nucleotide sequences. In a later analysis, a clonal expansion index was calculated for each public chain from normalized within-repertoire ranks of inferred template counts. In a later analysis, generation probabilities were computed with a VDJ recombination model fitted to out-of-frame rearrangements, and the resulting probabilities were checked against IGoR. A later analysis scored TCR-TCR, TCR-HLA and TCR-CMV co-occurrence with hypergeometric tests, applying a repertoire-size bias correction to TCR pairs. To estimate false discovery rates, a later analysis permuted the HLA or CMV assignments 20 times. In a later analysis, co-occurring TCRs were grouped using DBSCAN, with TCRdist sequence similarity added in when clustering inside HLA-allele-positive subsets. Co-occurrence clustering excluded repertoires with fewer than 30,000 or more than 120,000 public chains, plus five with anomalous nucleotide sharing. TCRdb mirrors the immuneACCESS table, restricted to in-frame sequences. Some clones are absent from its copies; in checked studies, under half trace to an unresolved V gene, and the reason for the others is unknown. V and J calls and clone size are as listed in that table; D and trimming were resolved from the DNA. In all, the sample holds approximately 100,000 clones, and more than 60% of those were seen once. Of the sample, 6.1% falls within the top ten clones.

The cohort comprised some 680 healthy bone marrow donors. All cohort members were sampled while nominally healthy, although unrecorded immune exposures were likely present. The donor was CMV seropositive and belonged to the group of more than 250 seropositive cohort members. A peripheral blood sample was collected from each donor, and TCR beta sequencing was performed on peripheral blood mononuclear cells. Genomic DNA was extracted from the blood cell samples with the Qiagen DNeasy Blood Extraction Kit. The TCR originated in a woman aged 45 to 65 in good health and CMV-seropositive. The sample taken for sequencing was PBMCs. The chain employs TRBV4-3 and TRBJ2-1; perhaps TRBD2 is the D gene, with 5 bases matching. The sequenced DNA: TGCGCCAGCAGCCAAGATGGCCCGAACCGGGGCAATGAGCAGTTCTTC. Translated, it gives CASSQDGPNRGNEQFF.